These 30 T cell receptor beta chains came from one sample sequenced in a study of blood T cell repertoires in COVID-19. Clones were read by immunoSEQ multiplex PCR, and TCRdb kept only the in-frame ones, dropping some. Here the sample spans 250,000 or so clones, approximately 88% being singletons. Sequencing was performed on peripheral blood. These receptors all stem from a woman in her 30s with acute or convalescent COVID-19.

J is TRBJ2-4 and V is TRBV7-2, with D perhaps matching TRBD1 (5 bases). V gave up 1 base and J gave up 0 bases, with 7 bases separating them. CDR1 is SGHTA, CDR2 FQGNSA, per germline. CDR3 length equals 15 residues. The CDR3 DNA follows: TGTGCCAGCAGCTTAGGACAGCTAGCCAAAAACATTCAGTACTTC. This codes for CASSLGQLAKNIQYF.

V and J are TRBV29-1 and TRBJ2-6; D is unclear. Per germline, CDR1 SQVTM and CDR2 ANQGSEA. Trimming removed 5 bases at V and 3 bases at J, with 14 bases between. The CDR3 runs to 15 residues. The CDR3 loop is CSVSNTVFGANVLTF. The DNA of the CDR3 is TGCAGCGTTTCGAATACAGTCTTTGGGGCCAACGTCCTGACTTTC.

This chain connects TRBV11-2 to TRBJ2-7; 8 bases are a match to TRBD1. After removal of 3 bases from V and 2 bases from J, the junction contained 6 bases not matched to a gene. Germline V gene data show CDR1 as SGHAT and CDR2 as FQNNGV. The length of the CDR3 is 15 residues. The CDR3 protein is CASSFTDRATYEQYF. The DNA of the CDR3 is TGTGCCAGCAGCTTTACGGACAGGGCCACCTACGAGCAGTACTTC.

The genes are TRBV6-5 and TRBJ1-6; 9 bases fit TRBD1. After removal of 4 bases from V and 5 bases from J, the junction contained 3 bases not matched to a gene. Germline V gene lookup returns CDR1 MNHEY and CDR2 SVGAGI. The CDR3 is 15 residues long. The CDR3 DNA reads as TGTGCCAGCAGTTTTAGGGACAGGGATAATTCACCCCTCCACTTT. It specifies CASSFRDRDNSPLHF.

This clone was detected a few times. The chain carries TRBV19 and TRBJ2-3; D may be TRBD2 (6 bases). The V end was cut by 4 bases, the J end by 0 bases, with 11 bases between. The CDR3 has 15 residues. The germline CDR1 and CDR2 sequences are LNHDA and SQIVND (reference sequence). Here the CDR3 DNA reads TGTGCCAGTAGTAAACAGCGGGCTAGCACAGATACGCAGTATTTT. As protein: CASSKQRASTDTQYF.

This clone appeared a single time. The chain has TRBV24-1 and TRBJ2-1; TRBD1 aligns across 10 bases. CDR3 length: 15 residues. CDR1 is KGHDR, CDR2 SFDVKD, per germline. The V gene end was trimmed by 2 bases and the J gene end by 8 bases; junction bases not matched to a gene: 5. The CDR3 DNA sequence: TGTGCCACCAGTGATTCGGGACAGGGGAGTCATGAGCAGTTCTTC. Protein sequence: CATSDSGQGSHEQFF.

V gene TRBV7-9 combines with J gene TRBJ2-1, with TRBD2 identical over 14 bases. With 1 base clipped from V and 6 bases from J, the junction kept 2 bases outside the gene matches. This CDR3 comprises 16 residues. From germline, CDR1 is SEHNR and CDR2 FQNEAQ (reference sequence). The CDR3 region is CASSLVGTSGSNEQFF. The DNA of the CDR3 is TGTGCCAGCAGCTTAGTGGGGACTAGCGGGAGCAATGAGCAGTTCTTC.

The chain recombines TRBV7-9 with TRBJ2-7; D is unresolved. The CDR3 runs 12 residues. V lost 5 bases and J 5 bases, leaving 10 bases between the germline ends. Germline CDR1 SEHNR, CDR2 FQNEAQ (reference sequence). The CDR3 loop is CASSPLTDEQYF. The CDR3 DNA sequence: TGTGCCAGCAGCCCCCTGACTGACGAGCAGTACTTC.

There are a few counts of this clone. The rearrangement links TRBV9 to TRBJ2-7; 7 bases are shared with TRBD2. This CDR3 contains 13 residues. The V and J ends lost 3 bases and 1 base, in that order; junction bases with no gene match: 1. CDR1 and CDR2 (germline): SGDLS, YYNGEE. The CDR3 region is CASSASGSYEQYF. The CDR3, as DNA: TGTGCCAGCAGCGCTAGCGGATCCTACGAGCAGTACTTC.

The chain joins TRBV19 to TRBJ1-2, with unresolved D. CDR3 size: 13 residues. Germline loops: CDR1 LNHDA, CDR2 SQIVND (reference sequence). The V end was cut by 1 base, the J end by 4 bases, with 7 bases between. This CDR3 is CASSIGGVYGYTF. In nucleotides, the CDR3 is TGTGCCAGTAGTATAGGAGGTGTCTATGGCTACACCTTC.

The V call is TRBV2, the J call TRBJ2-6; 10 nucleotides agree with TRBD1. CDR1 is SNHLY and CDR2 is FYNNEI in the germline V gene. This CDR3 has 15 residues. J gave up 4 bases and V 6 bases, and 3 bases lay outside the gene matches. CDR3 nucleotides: TGTGCCAGCAGGACAGGGGGCTCAGGGGCCAACGTCCTGACTTTC. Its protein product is CASRTGGSGANVLTF.

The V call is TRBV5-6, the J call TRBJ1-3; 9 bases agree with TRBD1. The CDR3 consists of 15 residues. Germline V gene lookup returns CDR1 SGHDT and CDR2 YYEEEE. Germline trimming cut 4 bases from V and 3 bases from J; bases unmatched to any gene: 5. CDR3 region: CASSLETGGGNTIYF. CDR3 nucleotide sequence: TGTGCCAGCAGCCTCGAGACAGGGGGTGGAAACACCATATATTTT.

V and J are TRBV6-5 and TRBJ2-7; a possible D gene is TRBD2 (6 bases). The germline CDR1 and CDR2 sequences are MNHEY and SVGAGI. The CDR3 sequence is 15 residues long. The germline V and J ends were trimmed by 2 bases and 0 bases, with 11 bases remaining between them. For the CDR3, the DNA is TGTGCCAGCAGTTACAGGCTAGCGAGCTCCTACGAGCAGTACTTC. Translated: CASSYRLASSYEQYF.

CDR3 amino acids: CASSEGGYEQYF. The DNA for the CDR3 is TGTGCCAGCAGTGAGGGGGGGTACGAGCAGTACTTC. The chain combines TRBV2 with TRBJ2-7; 7 nucleotides line up with TRBD2. The CDR3 has 12 amino acids. J gave up 4 bases and V 3 bases, and 0 bases lay outside the gene matches. Germline-derived CDR1 and CDR2 are SNHLY and FYNNEI.

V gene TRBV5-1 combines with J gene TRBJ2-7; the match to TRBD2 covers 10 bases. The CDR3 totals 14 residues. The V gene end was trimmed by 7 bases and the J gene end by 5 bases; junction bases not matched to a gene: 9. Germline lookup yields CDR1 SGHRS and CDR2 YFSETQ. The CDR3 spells CASARQREGDEQYF. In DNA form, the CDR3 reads TGCGCCAGCGCCCGCCAGCGGGAGGGCGACGAGCAGTACTTC.

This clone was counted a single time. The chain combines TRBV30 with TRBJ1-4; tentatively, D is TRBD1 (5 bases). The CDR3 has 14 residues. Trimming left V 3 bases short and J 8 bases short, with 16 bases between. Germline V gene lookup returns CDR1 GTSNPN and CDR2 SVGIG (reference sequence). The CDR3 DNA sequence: TGTGCCTGGAGCCCAGCCGGACATGGCGAAAAACTGTTTTTT. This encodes CAWSPAGHGEKLFF.

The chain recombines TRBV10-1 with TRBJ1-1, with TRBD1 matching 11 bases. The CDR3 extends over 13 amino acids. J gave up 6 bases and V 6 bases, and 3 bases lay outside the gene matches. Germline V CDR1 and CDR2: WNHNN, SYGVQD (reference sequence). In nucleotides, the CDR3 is TGCGCCAGCAGGAGGACAGGGGGCTCTGAAGCTTTCTTT. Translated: CASRRTGGSEAFF.

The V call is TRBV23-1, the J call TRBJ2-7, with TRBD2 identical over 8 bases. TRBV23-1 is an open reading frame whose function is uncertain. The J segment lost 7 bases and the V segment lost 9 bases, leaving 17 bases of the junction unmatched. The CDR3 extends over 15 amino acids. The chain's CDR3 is CASNRSGTRTWEQYF. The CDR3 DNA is TGCGCCAGTAATAGATCCGGGACTAGAACGTGGGAGCAGTACTTC.

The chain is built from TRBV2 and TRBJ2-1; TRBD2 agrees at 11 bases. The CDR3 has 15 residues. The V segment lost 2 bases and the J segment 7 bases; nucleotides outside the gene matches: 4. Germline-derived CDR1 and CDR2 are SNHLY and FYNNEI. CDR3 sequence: CASSETSGRGNEQFF. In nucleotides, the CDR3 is TGTGCCAGCAGTGAAACTAGCGGGAGAGGGAATGAGCAGTTCTTC.

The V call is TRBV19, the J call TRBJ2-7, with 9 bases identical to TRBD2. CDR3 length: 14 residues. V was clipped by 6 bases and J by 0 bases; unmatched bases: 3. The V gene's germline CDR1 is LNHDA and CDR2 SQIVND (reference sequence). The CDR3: CASRGTSISYEQYF. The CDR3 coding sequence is TGTGCCAGTAGGGGGACTAGCATCTCCTACGAGCAGTACTTC.

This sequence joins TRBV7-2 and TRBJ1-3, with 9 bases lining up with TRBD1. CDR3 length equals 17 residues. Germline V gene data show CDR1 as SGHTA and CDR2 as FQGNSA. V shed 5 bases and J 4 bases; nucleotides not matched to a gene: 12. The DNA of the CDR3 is TGTGCCAGCAGCCCTCAAACCGGGACAGGGTTCGGAAACACCATATATTTT. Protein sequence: CASSPQTGTGFGNTIYF.

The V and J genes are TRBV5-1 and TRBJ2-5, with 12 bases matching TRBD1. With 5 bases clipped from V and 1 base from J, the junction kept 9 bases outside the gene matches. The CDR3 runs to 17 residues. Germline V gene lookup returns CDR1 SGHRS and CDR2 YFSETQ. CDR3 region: CASRKALGQGAQETQYF. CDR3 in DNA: TGCGCCAGCAGAAAAGCGCTGGGACAGGGGGCCCAAGAGACCCAGTACTTC.

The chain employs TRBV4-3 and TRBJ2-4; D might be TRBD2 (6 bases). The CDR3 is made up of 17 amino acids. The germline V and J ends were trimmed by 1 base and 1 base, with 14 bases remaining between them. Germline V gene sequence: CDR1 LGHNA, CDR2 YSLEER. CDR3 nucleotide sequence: TGCGCCAGCAGCCAAGTGTCTGGGGGGAGGGCCAAAAACATTCAGTACTTC. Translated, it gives CASSQVSGGRAKNIQYF.

Here the CDR3 DNA reads TGTGCCAGTAGCCCGGGCCCGCAGGGGAACGAGCAGTACTTC. The encoded protein is CASSPGPQGNEQYF. V and J are TRBV19 and TRBJ2-7; D might be TRBD1 (6 bases). V lost 6 bases and J lost 5, with 17 bases in between. Germline CDR1 is LNHDA and CDR2 is SQIVND (reference sequence). The CDR3 loop spans 14 amino acids.

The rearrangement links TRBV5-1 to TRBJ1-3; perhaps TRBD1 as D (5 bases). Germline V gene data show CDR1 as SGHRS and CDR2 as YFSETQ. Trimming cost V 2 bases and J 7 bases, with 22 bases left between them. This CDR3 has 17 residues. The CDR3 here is CASSFQGVTTAGNTIYF. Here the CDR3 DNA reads TGCGCCAGCAGCTTTCAAGGAGTTACGACAGCCGGCAACACCATATATTTT.

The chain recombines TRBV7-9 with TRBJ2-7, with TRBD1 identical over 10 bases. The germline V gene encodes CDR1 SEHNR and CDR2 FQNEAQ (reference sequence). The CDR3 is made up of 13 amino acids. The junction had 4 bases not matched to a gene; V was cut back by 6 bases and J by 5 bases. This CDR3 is CASRAGTGDEQYF. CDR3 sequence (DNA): TGTGCCAGCAGAGCCGGGACAGGGGACGAGCAGTACTTC.

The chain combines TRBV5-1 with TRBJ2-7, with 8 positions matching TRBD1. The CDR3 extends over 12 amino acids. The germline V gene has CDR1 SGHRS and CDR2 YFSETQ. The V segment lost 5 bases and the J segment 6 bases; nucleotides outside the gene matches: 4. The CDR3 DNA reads TGCGCCAGCAGACGACAGGGGTTCGAGCAGTACTTC. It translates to CASRRQGFEQYF.

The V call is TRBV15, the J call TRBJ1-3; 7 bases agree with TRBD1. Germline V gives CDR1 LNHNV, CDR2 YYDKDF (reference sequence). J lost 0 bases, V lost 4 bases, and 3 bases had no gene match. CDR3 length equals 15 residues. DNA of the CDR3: TGTGCCACCAGCACGGGACAGAGCTCTGGAAACACCATATATTTT. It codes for CATSTGQSSGNTIYF.

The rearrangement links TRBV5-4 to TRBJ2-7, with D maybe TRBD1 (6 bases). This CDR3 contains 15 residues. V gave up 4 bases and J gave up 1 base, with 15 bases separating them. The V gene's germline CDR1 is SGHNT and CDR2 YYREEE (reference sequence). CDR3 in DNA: TGTGCCAGCAGCCATCCCGGGACACTTTCCTACGAGCAGTACTTC. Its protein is CASSHPGTLSYEQYF.

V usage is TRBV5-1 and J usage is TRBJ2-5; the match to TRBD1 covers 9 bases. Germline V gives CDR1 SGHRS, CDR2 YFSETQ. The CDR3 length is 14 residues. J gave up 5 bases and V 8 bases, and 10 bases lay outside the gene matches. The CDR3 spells CASTTGGAGETQYF. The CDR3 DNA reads TGCGCCAGTACTACAGGGGGCGCGGGTGAGACCCAGTACTTC.